These 6 T cell receptor beta chains came from one sample sequenced in a study of radiation and T cells in renal cell carcinoma. Regarding time point: baseline pretreatment blood. The sample's treatment: 15 Gy SBRT to primary tumor, nephrectomy 4 weeks later. Profiling relied on immunoSEQ multiplex PCR, and the TCRdb table lists in-frame clones only, not all of them. Of about 130,000 clones listed, approximately 80% are singletons. The sequencing used blood, collected from a patient whose treatment included radiotherapy and nephrectomy. These TCRs come from a woman aged 55-75 years with renal cell carcinoma.

CDR3 sequence (DNA): TGTGCCAGTAGTCTCATCCGGACTAGCGGGAGGATACACGAGCAGTACTTC. It encodes CASSLIRTSGRIHEQYF. This chain connects TRBV19 to TRBJ2-7; 14 bases are shared with TRBD2. CDR3 length equals 17 residues. V gave up 5 bases and J gave up 5 bases; unmatched junction bases: 11. Per germline, CDR1 LNHDA and CDR2 SQIVND (reference sequence).

In DNA form, the CDR3 reads TGTGCCAGCAGCTTGACGGGGGGCGAGAGGACTGAAGCTTTCTTT. Its protein is CASSLTGGERTEAFF. The chain links TRBV5-8 to TRBJ1-1; a possible D gene is TRBD1 (6 bases). There are 15 residues in the CDR3. V lost 1 base and J 5 bases, leaving 15 bases between the germline ends. Per germline, CDR1 SGHTS and CDR2 YDEGEE.

This chain uses TRBV19 with TRBJ2-3, with 9 bases fitting TRBD1. This CDR3 contains 15 residues. V lost 5 bases, J lost 8 bases, and 11 bases stayed unmatched. Per the germline V gene, CDR1 is LNHDA and CDR2 is SQIVND (reference sequence). The CDR3 DNA reads TGTGCCAGTAGTGAAAGCGGACAGGGGATAGGTACGCAGTATTTT. Its translation is CASSESGQGIGTQYF.

The V gene is TRBV5-1, the J gene TRBJ1-1; 8 nucleotides match TRBD1. CDR3 length equals 16 residues. Germline-derived CDR1 and CDR2 are SGHRS and YFSETQ. V lost 3 bases and J lost 1; bases outside the gene matches: 8. The CDR3 sequence: CASSSTGEVRNTEAFF. The DNA of the CDR3 is TGCGCCAGCAGCTCGACAGGGGAGGTGAGGAACACTGAAGCTTTCTTT.

V is TRBV7-2 and J is TRBJ1-1; no clear D. With 3 bases removed from V and 2 bases from J, the gap between germline ends came to 7 bases. The germline CDR1 and CDR2 sequences are SGHTA and FQGNSA. This CDR3 is 13 amino acids long. The CDR3 sequence: CASSFVQNTEAFF. Here the CDR3 DNA reads TGTGCCAGCAGCTTTGTTCAAAACACTGAAGCTTTCTTT. Complete variable domain (other parts from reference TRBV7-2 and TRBJ1-1): GAGVSQSPSNKVTEKGKDVELRCDPISGHTALYWYRQSLGQGLEFLIYFQGNSAPDKSGLPSDRFSAERTGGSVSTLTIQRTQQEDSAVYLCASSFVQNTEAFFGQGTRLTVV.

Written as DNA, the CDR3 is TGTGCCAGTAGCCCCGGGACTGGTGGAAACACCATATATTTT. It encodes CASSPGTGGNTIYF. The chain uses TRBV19 and TRBJ1-3; D might be TRBD1 (5 bases). V was trimmed by 6 bases and J by 3 bases, leaving 12 bases between them. Germline CDR1 is LNHDA and CDR2 is SQIVND (reference sequence). The CDR3 has 14 residues.